A single sample is the source of the 23 T cell receptor beta chains below, sequenced in a study of CD8+ T cells in alopecia areata. Extracted RNA was reverse transcribed into cDNA, the sequencing template. Generated by immunoSEQ multiplex PCR, the TCRdb table keeps only in-frame clones and is missing some. This sample carries some 180,000 clones, roughly three fifths of them seen once, and the ten largest clones take roughly 5.3%. Source material: CD8+ T cells sorted from blood. These receptor sequences come from a human donor in good health.

This clone was seen a single time. The DNA for the CDR3 is TGCGCCAGCAGCTCCCCAAGGGAGGGAGCTTTCTTT. This encodes CASSSPREGAFF. The rearrangement joins TRBV5-1 to TRBJ1-1; the D is unclear. V was pared by 3 bases and J by 10 bases, with 13 bases between. The CDR3 sequence is 12 residues long. Germline V gene data show CDR1 as SGHRS and CDR2 as YFSETQ.

The chain combines TRBV5-1 with TRBJ2-5; D unresolved. Germline-derived CDR1 and CDR2 are SGHRS and YFSETQ. CDR3 length: 14 residues. Trimming removed 1 base at V and 1 base at J, with 8 bases between. The CDR3 nucleotides are TGCGCCAGCAGCTTGTCTGCAGGCCAAGAGACCCAGTACTTC. Translation: CASSLSAGQETQYF.

This chain connects TRBV11-1 to TRBJ1-2; 7 nucleotides match TRBD1. V dropped 4 bases and J dropped 3; count of bases not matched to a gene: 8. Germline lookup yields CDR1 SGHAT and CDR2 FQDESV (reference sequence). The CDR3 runs to 15 residues. CDR3 DNA sequence: TGTGCCAGCAGCTCAGGACAGGATCGGGACTATGGCTACACCTTC. It translates to CASSSGQDRDYGYTF.

This rearrangement joins TRBV2 to TRBJ2-7; either TRBD1 or TRBD2 may fit D (5 bases each). This CDR3 is built from 13 residues. The V gene's germline CDR1 is SNHLY and CDR2 FYNNEI. Trimming cost V 10 bases and J 1 base, with 14 bases left between them. The CDR3 loop reads CAIPGRGSYEQYF. The CDR3, as DNA: TGTGCCATCCCGGGAAGGGGATCCTACGAGCAGTACTTC.

The CDR3 loop is CSVREPPAGELFF. CDR3 DNA: TGCAGCGTCAGAGAGCCCCCAGCCGGGGAGCTGTTTTTT. The chain is built from TRBV29-1 and TRBJ2-2; no reliable D call. Germline loops: CDR1 SQVTM, CDR2 ANQGSEA. The V and J ends lost 6 bases and 6 bases respectively, with 14 bases between them. This CDR3 is 13 amino acids long.

A remark on this clone: Other DNA sequences in this sample translate to the same CDR3. This CDR3 reads CASSQAQETQYF. Written as DNA, the CDR3 is TGCGCCAGCAGCCAAGCCCAAGAGACCCAGTACTTC. The chain carries TRBV4-1 and TRBJ2-5; no definite D call. This CDR3 spans 12 amino acids. V was pared by 1 base and J by 1 base, with 1 base between. Germline CDR1 is MGHRA and CDR2 is YSYEKL.

The genes are TRBV4-1 and TRBJ2-3; D might be TRBD1 (5 bases). Germline loops: CDR1 MGHRA, CDR2 YSYEKL. The CDR3 is 15 amino acids. Trimming took 0 bases from V and 6 from J, leaving 13 bases between them. The CDR3 DNA follows: TGCGCCAGCAGCCAAGATGGGGCCGCCGTGGATACGCAGTATTTT. Its protein is CASSQDGAAVDTQYF.

The rearrangement uses TRBV5-6 and TRBJ1-4; D uncertain. V was pared by 3 bases and J by 8 bases, with 14 bases between. CDR3 length: 14 residues. Germline CDR1 and CDR2: SGHDT and YYEEEE. The CDR3 protein is CASSYRWTEEKLFF. The DNA for the CDR3 is TGTGCCAGCAGCTACCGGTGGACCGAAGAAAAACTGTTTTTT.

V usage is TRBV15 and J usage is TRBJ2-1; D possibly matches TRBD1 or TRBD2 (6 bases each). Trimming cost V 0 bases and J 9 bases, with 12 bases left between them. This CDR3 is 14 amino acids long. Germline V gives CDR1 LNHNV, CDR2 YYDKDF (reference sequence). The CDR3 sequence: CATSREGGKSEQFF. CDR3 DNA sequence: TGTGCCACCAGCAGAGAAGGGGGGAAGAGTGAGCAGTTCTTC.

This chain links TRBV9 with TRBJ1-2; no firm D call. The CDR3 length is 11 residues. V was shortened by 3 bases and J by 2 bases, with 2 bases between the two germline ends. Germline assignment: CDR1 SGDLS and CDR2 YYNGEE. The CDR3 nucleotides are TGTGCCAGCAGCGGCAACTATGGCTACACCTTC. Protein product: CASSGNYGYTF. The full variable domain, with the rest looked up from reference TRBV9 and TRBJ1-2, is DSGVTQTPKHLITATGQRVTLRCSPRSGDLSVYWYQQSLDQGLQFLIQYYNGEERAKGNILERFSAQQFPDLHSELNLSSLELGDSALYFCASSGNYGYTFGSGTRLTVV.

This clone turned up a few times. CDR3 protein: CSARPGTVNTGELFF. CDR3 nucleotide sequence: TGCAGCGCCCGACCCGGGACAGTGAACACCGGGGAGCTGTTTTTT. This chain joins TRBV29-1 and TRBJ2-2; TRBD1 aligns across 7 bases. Germline CDR1 reads SQVTM; CDR2 reads ANQGSEA. The CDR3 runs to 15 residues. V lost 7 bases to trimming and J lost 1 base; unmatched junction nucleotides: 9.

V usage is TRBV6-1 and J usage is TRBJ2-7; tentative D call: TRBD1 (6 bases). The CDR3 length is 15 residues. Trimming pared 6 bases from V and 5 bases from J, leaving 20 bases between. Germline V gene data show CDR1 as MNHNS and CDR2 as SASEGT. The CDR3 loop reads CASSATGTPSHEQYF. The CDR3 nucleotides are TGTGCCAGCAGCGCTACCGGGACACCTTCCCACGAGCAGTACTTC.

DNA for the CDR3: TGCAGCGATTACAGGGGTATGAACACTGAAGCTTTCTTT. This encodes CSDYRGMNTEAFF. This chain uses TRBV29-1 with TRBJ1-1; TRBD1 matches at 7 bases. V lost 7 bases and J lost 0; bases outside the gene matches: 5. CDR3 length: 13 residues. The germline V gene encodes CDR1 SQVTM and CDR2 ANQGSEA.

There are a few counts of this clone. The chain uses TRBV5-6 and TRBJ2-5; TRBD1 matches 7 bases. CDR3 length: 14 residues. Trimming removed 4 bases from V and 5 bases from J; junction bases left unmatched: 8. The germline CDR1 and CDR2 sequences are SGHDT and YYEEEE. The CDR3 loop is CASSTDRERETQYF. In DNA form, the CDR3 reads TGTGCCAGCAGCACCGACAGGGAGAGGGAGACCCAGTACTTC. The entire variable domain, with the rest obtained from reference TRBV5-6 and TRBJ2-5, is as follows: DAGVTQSPTHLIKTRGQQVTLRCSPKSGHDTVSWYQQALGQGPQFIFQYYEEEERQRGNFPDRFSGHQFPNYSSELNVNALLLGDSALYLCASSTDRERETQYFGPGTRLLVL.

The rearrangement uses TRBV9 and TRBJ2-1; no clear D gene. The CDR3 covers 14 residues. V was shortened by 7 bases and J by 1 base, with 12 bases between the two germline ends. Germline V lookup: CDR1 SGDLS, CDR2 YYNGEE. This chain's CDR3 is CASVPAVSYNEQFF. Written as DNA, the CDR3 is TGTGCCAGCGTTCCAGCAGTGTCCTACAATGAGCAGTTCTTC.

This rearrangement joins TRBV7-9 to TRBJ1-1; perhaps TRBD1 as D (5 bases). The CDR3 consists of 12 residues. Per germline, CDR1 SEHNR and CDR2 FQNEAQ (reference sequence). V shed 7 bases and J shed 4 bases, with 10 bases lying between them. The CDR3 DNA is TGTGCCAGCATCCTTGGGGGCACTGAAGCTTTCTTT. It encodes CASILGGTEAFF.

CDR3 residues: CASSLTAGKADTQYF. The DNA of the CDR3 is TGTGCCAGCAGCTTAACCGCGGGGAAAGCAGATACGCAGTATTTT. The chain carries TRBV5-8 and TRBJ2-3, with a weak D call TRBD2 (6 bases). Germline CDR1 SGHTS, CDR2 YDEGEE. Trimming stripped 2 bases from V and 4 bases from J, with 14 bases between. The CDR3 loop spans 15 amino acids.

This clone has a handful of counts. The gene calls are TRBV7-8 and TRBJ2-5; TRBD2 matches at 9 bases. Looked up from germline, CDR1 is SGHVS and CDR2 is FQNEAQ. V gave up 3 bases and J gave up 4 bases; unmatched junction bases: 9. The CDR3 contains 16 residues. CDR3 sequence reads: CASSFGSGGLVETQYF. In DNA, the CDR3 is TGTGCCAGCAGCTTCGGTAGCGGGGGCCTCGTAGAGACCCAGTACTTC.

This clone was found once. The V call is TRBV7-9, the J call TRBJ2-7, with D possibly matching TRBD2 (5 bases). CDR3 size: 13 residues. Germline V gene sequence: CDR1 SEHNR, CDR2 FQNEAQ (reference sequence). Trimming pared 4 bases from V and 5 bases from J, leaving 12 bases between. Here the CDR3 DNA reads TGTGCCAGCAGCTCCGGATCAGCGGACGAGCAGTACTTC. Protein product: CASSSGSADEQYF.

In regard to this clone: Other DNA sequences within the sample encode an identical CDR3. The chain uses TRBV30 and TRBJ1-1; 7 nucleotides align to TRBD1. V lost 0 bases to trimming and J lost 5 bases; unmatched junction nucleotides: 3. Germline values: CDR1 GTSNPN, CDR2 SVGIG (reference sequence). CDR3 size: 13 residues. Written as DNA, the CDR3 is TGTGCCTGGAGTGTACAGGGGTATACTGAAGCTTTCTTT. Residues: CAWSVQGYTEAFF.

As for this clone: The same CDR3 can be traced to other DNA sequences in this sample. This chain uses TRBV29-1 with TRBJ1-1; TRBD1 aligns across 9 bases. The CDR3 extends over 14 amino acids. From germline, CDR1 is SQVTM and CDR2 ANQGSEA. The trim removed 3 bases at V and 1 base at J, leaving 3 bases unmatched. CDR3 in DNA: TGCAGCGTTGAGGACAGGGGTGAGAACACTGAAGCTTTCTTT. It encodes CSVEDRGENTEAFF.

The CDR3 nucleotides are TGCAGCGCCGCGGGCACAGGGTTGGATGGAAACACCATATATTTT. It is translated as CSAAGTGLDGNTIYF. The chain uses TRBV29-1 and TRBJ1-3; D is perhaps TRBD1 (6 bases). Germline CDR1 is SQVTM and CDR2 is ANQGSEA. The CDR3 extends over 15 amino acids. Trimming removed 7 bases from V and 3 bases from J, with 19 bases in between.

The chain links TRBV2 to TRBJ1-1; D is possibly TRBD1 (5 bases). From germline, CDR1 is SNHLY and CDR2 FYNNEI. The CDR3 has 15 residues. Trimming cost V 0 bases and J 3 bases, with 11 bases left between them. CDR3 protein: CASSEAMGDYTEAFF. In DNA, the CDR3 is TGTGCCAGCAGTGAAGCTATGGGGGATTACACTGAAGCTTTCTTT.